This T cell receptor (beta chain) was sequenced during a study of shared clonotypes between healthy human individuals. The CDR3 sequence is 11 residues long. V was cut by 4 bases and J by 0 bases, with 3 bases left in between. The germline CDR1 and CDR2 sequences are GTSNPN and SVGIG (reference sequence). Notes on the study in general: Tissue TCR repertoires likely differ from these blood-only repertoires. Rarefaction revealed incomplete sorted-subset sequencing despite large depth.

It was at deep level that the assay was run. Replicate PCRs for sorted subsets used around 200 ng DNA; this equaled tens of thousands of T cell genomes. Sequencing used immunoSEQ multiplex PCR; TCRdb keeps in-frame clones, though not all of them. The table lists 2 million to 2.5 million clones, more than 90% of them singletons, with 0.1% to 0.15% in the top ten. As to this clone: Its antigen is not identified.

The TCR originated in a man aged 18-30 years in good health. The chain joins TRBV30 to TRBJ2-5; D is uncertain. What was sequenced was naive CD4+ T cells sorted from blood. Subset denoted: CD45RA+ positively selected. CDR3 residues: CAWTNQETQYF. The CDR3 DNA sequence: TGTGCCTGGACTAACCAAGAGACCCAGTACTTC.